Listed below are T cell receptor beta chains from one sample, sequenced in a study of cytomegalovirus exposure and HLA in healthy donors. Assay used: immunoSEQ multiplex PCR; TCRdb lists only in-frame clones, some missing. The repertoire holds more than 95,000 clones, 81% seen once, with roughly 3.9% in the top ten. Material for sequencing was PBMCs. The origin of the receptors is a woman in her twenties or thirties in good health and CMV-seronegative. CDR3s include the opening cysteine and the closing phenylalanine or tryptophan. Each record gives: CDR3 protein, CDR3 DNA, J gene, V gene, D gene, clone size. The D gene is left open where the match is weak. Size tells how often a clone was seen (once, few, many) or the class of an expanded clone, and some rows leave it out.

CASSHGTGNQPQHF,TGTGCCAGCAGCCACGGGACAGGGAATCAGCCCCAGCATTTT,TRBJ1-5,TRBV11-2,TRBD1,NA
CASSDHLLVRGSSSEKLFF,TGTGCCAGCAGTGACCACTTGCTTGTACGGGGTTCATCCAGTGAAAAACTGTTTTTT,TRBJ1-4,TRBV6-1,NA,NA
CASSQVSGSNEQFF,TGCGCCAGCAGCCAAGTTAGCGGGAGTAATGAGCAGTTCTTC,TRBJ2-1,TRBV4-1,TRBD2,NA
CASSPSGMANEKLFF,TGTGCCAGCAGTCCTTCAGGGATGGCTAATGAAAAACTGTTTTTT,TRBJ1-4,TRBV28,NA,NA
CASSLVAGGDEKLFF,TGTGCCAGCAGCTTAGTTGCAGGGGGCGATGAAAAACTGTTTTTT,TRBJ1-4,TRBV7-9,TRBD1,NA
CATSSKTAQLTGELFF,TGTGCCACCAGCTCAAAGACAGCCCAACTCACCGGGGAGCTGTTTTTT,TRBJ2-2,TRBV15,NA,NA
CASSPGTGWGEQYF,TGTGCCAGCTCACCAGGGACAGGTTGGGGCGAGCAGTACTTC,TRBJ2-7,TRBV18,TRBD1,NA
CASSLSDTEAFF,TGTGCCAGCAGTTTATCTGACACTGAAGCTTTCTTT,TRBJ1-1,TRBV28,NA,NA
CAISDSRGQGAETQYF,TGTGCCATCAGTGACTCCCGAGGGCAGGGGGCAGAGACCCAGTACTTC,TRBJ2-5,TRBV10-3,TRBD1,NA
CASSLISGGNGNTIYF,TGTGCCAGCAGCTTAATTTCGGGGGGGAATGGAAACACCATATATTTT,TRBJ1-3,TRBV7-2,NA,NA
CASSPPVGPKNIQYF,TGTGCCAGCAGCCCTCCAGTTGGCCCGAAGAACATTCAGTACTTC,TRBJ2-4,TRBV7-2,NA,NA
CASSHDDGRTANTEAFF,TGCGCCAGCAGCCATGATGATGGCAGGACAGCCAACACTGAAGCTTTCTTT,TRBJ1-1,TRBV4-1,NA,NA
CASTPAPSSYEQYF,TGTGCCAGCACCCCGGCACCTAGCTCCTACGAGCAGTACTTC,TRBJ2-7,TRBV28,NA,NA
CASREDRGGIEAFF,TGCGCCAGCAGAGAGGACAGGGGAGGAATAGAAGCTTTCTTT,TRBJ1-1,TRBV5-1,TRBD1,few
CASSVVWDRGHLAKNIQYF,TGTGCCAGCAGCGTAGTTTGGGACAGGGGGCATCTAGCCAAAAACATTCAGTACTTC,TRBJ2-4,TRBV9,TRBD1,NA
CASSPSGSSYNEQFF,TGTGCCAGCAGCCCTAGCGGTTCATCCTACAATGAGCAGTTCTTC,TRBJ2-1,TRBV5-6,TRBD2,NA
CAWSQDRTNTGELFF,TGTGCCTGGAGTCAGGACAGGACGAACACCGGGGAGCTGTTTTTT,TRBJ2-2,TRBV30,TRBD1,NA
CASSLLAGVGNEQFF,TGTGCCAGCAGCCTACTAGCGGGAGTAGGCAATGAGCAGTTCTTC,TRBJ2-1,TRBV28,TRBD2,NA
CASSYAGGEETQYF,TGTGCCAGCAGTTACGCGGGGGGGGAAGAGACCCAGTACTTC,TRBJ2-5,TRBV6-5,TRBD2,NA
CASSLGARRVSSYNEQFF,TGTGCCAGCAGCTTAGGAGCACGCAGGGTTAGCTCCTACAATGAGCAGTTCTTC,TRBJ2-1,TRBV11-2,NA,NA
CASRPRLAGGGKMDTQYF,TGTGCCAGCAGACCCCGACTAGCGGGAGGGGGGAAAATGGATACGCAGTATTTT,TRBJ2-3,TRBV5-6,TRBD2,NA
CASSPGTGSGLYGYTF,TGTGCCAGCAGTCCGGGAACCGGGAGTGGTTTATATGGCTACACCTTC,TRBJ1-2,TRBV28,NA,once
CASSQDSSGSWGNEQFF,TGCGCCAGCAGCCAAGATAGTAGCGGGAGCTGGGGAAATGAGCAGTTCTTC,TRBJ2-1,TRBV4-3,TRBD2,once
CASSESGIYGYTF,TGCGCCAGCAGTGAGTCCGGGATCTATGGCTACACCTTC,TRBJ1-2,TRBV10-1,NA,NA
CASSIRDRGKDPSGRPHNEQFF,TGTGCCAGCAGTATCCGGGACAGGGGAAAGGATCCTAGCGGGAGGCCCCACAATGAGCAGTTCTTC,TRBJ2-1,TRBV6-7,NA,NA
CASSLDSGGTEAFF,TGCGCCAGCAGCTTGGATTCCGGCGGCACTGAAGCTTTCTTT,TRBJ1-1,TRBV5-1,NA,once
CAWLAGGVGIF,TGTGCCTGGCTAGCGGGAGGGGTCGGGATCTTC,TRBJ2-1,TRBV30,TRBD2,NA
CASSSLPSGSHNEQFF,TGTGCCAGCAGCTCCCTTCCTAGCGGGAGTCACAATGAGCAGTTCTTC,TRBJ2-1,TRBV7-3,TRBD2,NA